Described below is a single T cell receptor beta chain sequence and its context. The CDR3 spans 19 residues. After removal of 1 base from V and 2 bases from J, the junction contained 11 bases not matched to a gene. Germline-derived CDR1 and CDR2 are SGHKS and YYEKEE (reference sequence). This sample was included in a study of blood T cell repertoires in COVID-19. Study as a whole: Both acute and convalescent COVID-19 samples were obtained from the United States, Italy and Spain. Nucleic acid was either cDNA or gDNA, and it came from T cells, B-cell-depleted T cells, or PBMCs.

As processed by the authors: Estimation of nucleated cell counts relied on the amplification of reference gene primers. Data came from immunoSEQ multiplex PCR; TCRdb stores just in-frame clones and leaves some out. That table is the source of V, J and clone size, and D and trimming were worked out from the DNA. In the table there are roughly 200,000 clones, over 70% of which are singletons. The rearrangement uses TRBV5-5 and TRBJ2-5; 13 nucleotides match TRBD2. The sequenced sample was peripheral blood. The TCR comes from a man in his forties with active or convalescent COVID-19. In nucleotides, the CDR3 is TGTGCCAGCAGCTTGACAACTAGCGGGAGGGCGTTAGGGCAAGAGACCCAGTACTTC. Amino acid sequence: CASSLTTSGRALGQETQYF.